This T cell receptor (beta chain) derives from a study of control samples from healthy donors and cancer patients. The CDR3 is 13 residues long. Trimming took off 0 bases at V and 2 bases at J, with 5 bases between the two ends. Germline values: CDR1 SGHRS, CDR2 YFSETQ. This clone was detected a few times. The same CDR3 arises from other DNA sequences in this sample as well. Assay used: immunoSEQ multiplex PCR; TCRdb lists only in-frame clones, some missing. The top ten hold around 6.9% of the sample, which has 100,000 to 150,000 clones, roughly 90% seen once. The chain joins TRBV5-1 to TRBJ1-1, with no clear D. The receptor was derived from a man aged 50 to 59 with head and neck cancer. Sequencing was done on a sample of PBMCs. The CDR3 nucleotides are TGCGCCAGCAGCTTGGCAGGTAACACTGAAGCTTTCTTT. Its translation: CASSLAGNTEAFF.